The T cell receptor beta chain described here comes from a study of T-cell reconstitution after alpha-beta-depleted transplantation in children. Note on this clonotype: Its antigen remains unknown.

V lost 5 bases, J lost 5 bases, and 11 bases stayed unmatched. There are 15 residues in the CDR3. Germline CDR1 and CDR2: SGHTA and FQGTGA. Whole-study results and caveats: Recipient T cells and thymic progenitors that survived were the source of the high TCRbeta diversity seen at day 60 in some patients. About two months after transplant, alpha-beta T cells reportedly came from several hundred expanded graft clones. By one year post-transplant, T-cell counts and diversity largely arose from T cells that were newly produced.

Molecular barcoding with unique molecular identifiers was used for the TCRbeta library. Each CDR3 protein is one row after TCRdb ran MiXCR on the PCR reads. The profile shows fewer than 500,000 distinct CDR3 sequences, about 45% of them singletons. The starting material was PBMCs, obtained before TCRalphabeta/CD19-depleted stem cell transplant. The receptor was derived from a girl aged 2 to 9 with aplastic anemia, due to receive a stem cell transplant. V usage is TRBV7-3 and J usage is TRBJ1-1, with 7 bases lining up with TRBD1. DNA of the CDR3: TGTGCCAGCAGCCCACAACAGGGGTCTGTTACTGAAGCTTTCTTT. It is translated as CASSPQQGSVTEAFF.